This T cell receptor (beta chain) was recovered during a study of blood T cells in healthy people across ages. About the study: The template switching approach captured approximately one barcoded beta molecule for every two T cells.

In regard to this clonotype: The antigen remains unidentified.

Sample-barcoded 5' priming and a J-beta primer mix drove a second PCR of about 6 to 12 cycles. TCRdb called the 5' RACE reads again in MiXCR, with one record for every CDR3 protein. The sample includes more than 1,000,000 distinct CDR3 sequences, roughly a quarter of them seen just once. Regarding the study as a whole: Among T cells, TCR beta diversity per million cells dropped roughly linearly as age rose.

CDR1 and CDR2 (germline): LNHDA, SQIVND (reference sequence). The V end was cut by 6 bases, the J end by 4 bases, with 12 bases between. CDR3 length: 13 amino acids. A further study also used this sample, focusing on T cells of mothers and their children. That work states: All extracted RNA went into cDNA synthesis, approximately 1.4 ug per 15 ul. For each mother, over 9.5 million TCR beta CDR3 reads were obtained, and for each child, about 3 million.

The clonotype was recovered from a girl aged 2 to 9 in good health. The sample consisted of blood. This chain connects TRBV19 to TRBJ2-5; no clear D. CDR3 sequence reads: CASSLSTLETQYF. CDR3 DNA sequence: TGTGCCAGTAGCCTTTCCACCTTAGAGACCCAGTACTTC.